The 27 T cell receptor beta chains given below trace back to one sample, sequenced in a study of T cell repertoires in cytomegalovirus infection. TCRdb re-derived calls from the reads in MiXCR, one entry per CDR3 protein. In the table there are around 900,000 distinct CDR3 sequences, around 30% of which are singletons. No antigen has been assigned to these receptors. Material: cultured CD8+ T cells from PBMCs, obtained from culture after CMV antigen stimulation. These receptors all stem from a human donor in good health (CMV status not recorded). Some clones in this sample may be carry-over from other donors' samples.

This clonotype was picked up a small number of times. The V and J genes are TRBV19 and TRBJ2-6, with no clear D. This CDR3 has 14 residues. From germline, CDR1 is LNHDA and CDR2 SQIVND (reference sequence). Between the trimmed V and J ends, which lost 8 bases and 1 base, there was a span of 9 bases. The CDR3 coding sequence is TGTGCCAGTCTCGCACTTTCTGGGGCCAACGTCCTGACTTTC. Amino acids: CASLALSGANVLTF.

Notes on this clonotype: This clone may be a read error of a much larger clone one base away. The chain carries TRBV12-3 or TRBV12-4 and TRBJ2-1; tentative D call: TRBD1 (5 bases). V dropped 6 bases and J dropped 0 bases, with 15 bases sitting between them. The CDR3 extends over 16 amino acids. Here the CDR3 DNA reads TGTGCCAGCAGGCCACGGACATTCGCCTCCTACAATGAGCAGTTCTTC. This encodes CASRPRTFASYNEQFF.

The chain has TRBV6-2 or TRBV6-3 and TRBJ1-2; the match to TRBD1 covers 8 bases. This CDR3 contains 15 residues. V gave up 5 bases and J gave up 6 bases; unmatched junction bases: 11. CDR1 MNHEY and CDR2 SVGEGT come from the germline V gene. CDR3 residues: CASSHPSSGGDGYTF. As DNA, the CDR3 is TGTGCCAGCAGTCACCCCTCTTCAGGGGGCGATGGCTACACCTTC.

This clonotype was seen more than once but under ten times. V usage is TRBV6-2 or TRBV6-3 and J usage is TRBJ1-1; possibly TRBD1 for D (6 bases). V dropped 5 bases and J dropped 2 bases, with 12 bases sitting between them. Germline CDR1 MNHEY, CDR2 SVGEGT. CDR3 size: 14 residues. CDR3: CASSTYGGNTEAFF. CDR3 nucleotides: TGTGCCAGCAGTACATACGGGGGCAACACTGAAGCTTTCTTT.

For this clonotype: Sequence at one end of the junction differs from germline and may be a read error. This rearrangement joins TRBV6-1 to TRBJ1-5, with D tentatively TRBD1 (5 bases). Germline CDR1 is MNHNS and CDR2 is SASEGT. The CDR3 runs to 15 residues. CDR3 loop: CANSDDLRGNQPQHF. CDR3 sequence (DNA): TGTGCCAACAGTGACGACCTGAGGGGAAATCAGCCCCAGCATTTT.

This clonotype appeared a few times. The chain recombines TRBV7-9 with TRBJ2-5; D is unclear. The CDR3 sequence is 15 residues long. Trimming took 5 bases from V and 2 from J, leaving 15 bases between them. Germline V gene sequence: CDR1 SEHNR, CDR2 FQNEAQ (reference sequence). The CDR3 DNA is TGTGCCAGCAGCCCACGGACGGTCAGACAAGAGACCCAGTACTTC. Protein product: CASSPRTVRQETQYF.

This clonotype was detected only a few times. This sequence joins TRBV15 and TRBJ1-5; D is unresolved. The CDR3 totals 13 residues. Germline loops: CDR1 LNHNV, CDR2 YYDKDF (reference sequence). V lost 5 bases, J lost 3 bases, and 8 bases lay in between. Written as DNA, the CDR3 is TGTGCCACCAGCCAGTTTTCCAATCAGCCCCAGCATTTT. Translation: CATSQFSNQPQHF.

The gene calls are TRBV13 and TRBJ2-4, with a tentative D call TRBD2 (6 bases). Germline CDR1 PRHDT, CDR2 FYEKMQ (reference sequence). V was clipped by 0 bases and J by 6 bases, with 36 bases between them. This CDR3 has 23 amino acids. CDR3: CASSLGGPSYTGLRNLHGNIQYF. In DNA, the CDR3 is TGTGCCAGCAGCTTAGGCGGACCATCTTATACGGGACTCAGAAACCTGCACGGAAACATTCAGTACTTC.

This clonotype was detected a few times. This chain uses TRBV20-1 with TRBJ2-4; 7 bases are a match to TRBD1. V lost 5 bases, J lost 6 bases, and 7 bases stayed unmatched. The CDR3 length is 13 residues. The germline gives CDR1 DFQATT, CDR2 SNEGSKA (reference sequence). The CDR3 DNA sequence: TGCAGTGCTCATACAGGGGTGGGAAACATTCAGTACTTC. Amino acids: CSAHTGVGNIQYF.

This rearrangement joins TRBV2 to TRBJ2-4; unclear D gene. V was pared by 6 bases and J by 7 bases, with 16 bases between. This CDR3 comprises 14 residues. CDR1 is SNHLY and CDR2 is FYNNEI in the germline V gene. CDR3 in DNA: TGTGCCAGCAGAGACCCATTGCCTGGGAACATTCAGTACTTC. This codes for CASRDPLPGNIQYF.

Note on this clonotype: A much larger clone is a single base away; this may be a read error. V gene TRBV7-6 combines with J gene TRBJ1-2; the match to TRBD1 covers 8 bases. Germline V CDR1 and CDR2: SGHVS, FNYEAQ. The V and J ends lost 7 bases and 4 bases, in that order; junction bases with no gene match: 11. The CDR3 is 15 residues long. In nucleotides, the CDR3 is TGTGCCAGCAACACAGGGGGACAGTCTCCCTATGGCTACACCTTC. Protein sequence: CASNTGGQSPYGYTF.

The chain couples TRBV12-3 or TRBV12-4 to TRBJ2-1, with D perhaps TRBD2 (6 bases). V was clipped by 6 bases and J by 8 bases, with 20 bases between them. This CDR3 is 15 amino acids long. The chain's CDR3 is CASRNLSGTSDEQFF. Here the CDR3 DNA reads TGTGCCAGCAGGAACCTTAGCGGCACCTCGGATGAGCAGTTCTTC.

A few counts support this clonotype. The chain employs TRBV27 and TRBJ1-3; tentatively, D is TRBD1 (5 bases). Trimming took 5 bases from V and 2 from J, leaving 13 bases between them. This CDR3 is built from 15 residues. Germline CDR1 is MNHEY and CDR2 is SMNVEV (reference sequence). CDR3 sequence reads: CASSQIWGTGNTIYF. The CDR3 DNA reads TGTGCCAGCAGTCAAATATGGGGGACTGGAAACACCATATATTTT.

The chain is built from TRBV12-3 or TRBV12-4 and TRBJ1-5; D is uncertain. With 3 bases removed from V and 0 bases from J, the gap between germline ends came to 9 bases. This CDR3 contains 15 residues. In DNA, the CDR3 is TGTGCCAGCAGTTTCAAAGGTAATAGCAATCAGCCCCAGCATTTT. This codes for CASSFKGNSNQPQHF.

The rearrangement joins TRBV7-9 to TRBJ2-7; 11 nucleotides align to TRBD1. CDR1 and CDR2 (germline): SEHNR, FQNEAQ (reference sequence). CDR3 length: 14 residues. With V trimmed by 5 bases and J by 5 bases, 5 bases remained unmatched. DNA of the CDR3: TGTGCCAGCAGCCACCGGGACAGGGGGAACGAGCAGTACTTC. Residues: CASSHRDRGNEQYF.

The chain carries TRBV6-5 and TRBJ2-2; a possible D gene is TRBD2 (7 bases). This CDR3 comprises 15 residues. Germline V CDR1 and CDR2: MNHEY, SVGAGI. The V end was cut by 7 bases, the J end by 6 bases, with 18 bases between. CDR3 sequence (DNA): TGTGCCAGCACTTTTTGGGGGGGCCCAGCCGGGGAGCTGTTTTTT. Its translation: CASTFWGGPAGELFF.

For this clonotype: A read error may produce the germline difference seen at one junction end. The chain joins TRBV7-3 to TRBJ1-2; D ambiguous. The CDR3 has 15 residues. Germline CDR1 is SGHTA and CDR2 is FQGTGA. Written as DNA, the CDR3 is TGTGCCAACAGCTCGTGGACGGATACTAACTATGGCTACACCTTC. Translated: CANSSWTDTNYGYTF.

The genes are TRBV6-5 and TRBJ2-2; 7 nucleotides agree with TRBD2. CDR3 size: 15 residues. V lost 5 bases and J lost 6; bases outside the gene matches: 9. Germline-derived CDR1 and CDR2 are MNHEY and SVGAGI. CDR3 amino acids: CASSREVPNPGELFF. Here the CDR3 DNA reads TGTGCCAGCAGTCGGGAGGTGCCTAACCCCGGGGAGCTGTTTTTT.

The V and J genes are TRBV27 and TRBJ2-1; TRBD2 is a possible D gene (6 bases). CDR3 length: 19 amino acids. The germline V gene encodes CDR1 MNHEY and CDR2 SMNVEV (reference sequence). V gave up 5 bases and J gave up 2 bases, with 25 bases separating them. CDR3 loop: CASSPRDSIGVSAYNEQFF. The DNA of the CDR3 is TGTGCCAGCAGTCCCCGGGACTCGATCGGTGTGTCCGCCTACAATGAGCAGTTCTTC.

This clonotype was recorded a few times. The chain carries TRBV5-5 and TRBJ1-1; D not certain. The CDR3 spans 18 residues. CDR1 and CDR2 (germline): SGHKS, YYEKEE (reference sequence). Trimming stripped 1 base from V and 5 bases from J, with 24 bases between. CDR3 nucleotides: TGTGCCAGCAGCTTGTTTTTGTTCCATGACGGGAGGGAAACTGAAGCTTTCTTT. It translates to CASSLFLFHDGRETEAFF.

The table lists this clonotype with many counts. This rearrangement joins TRBV7-6 to TRBJ1-2, with D unresolved. CDR1 is SGHVS and CDR2 is FNYEAQ in the germline V gene. The CDR3 runs 15 residues. V shed 1 base and J shed 0 bases, with 9 bases lying between them. The CDR3 here is CASSLESGPNYGYTF. CDR3 sequence (DNA): TGTGCCAGCAGCTTAGAGTCTGGGCCTAACTATGGCTACACCTTC.

The table lists this clonotype with a few counts. This chain links TRBV27 with TRBJ2-3; D gene unclear. CDR3 length: 15 residues. Trimming cost V 6 bases and J 0 bases, with 13 bases left between them. Per the germline V gene, CDR1 is MNHEY and CDR2 is SMNVEV (reference sequence). The CDR3 DNA sequence: TGTGCCAGCAGCCCGAATGGGTATAGCACAGATACGCAGTATTTT. Its protein is CASSPNGYSTDTQYF.

J is TRBJ2-3 and V is TRBV19; unclear D gene. Per the germline V gene, CDR1 is LNHDA and CDR2 is SQIVND (reference sequence). V dropped 7 bases and J dropped 7 bases, with 9 bases sitting between them. The CDR3 contains 11 residues. This chain's CDR3 is CASTNGYTQYF. CDR3 coding DNA: TGTGCCAGTACCAATGGGTATACGCAGTATTTT.

The chain joins TRBV20-1 to TRBJ1-5; D remains ambiguous. This CDR3 is built from 15 residues. V was trimmed by 0 bases and J by 5 bases, leaving 14 bases between them. The germline V gene encodes CDR1 DFQATT and CDR2 SNEGSKA (reference sequence). CDR3 amino acids: CSAREGSQPHQPQHF. For the CDR3, the DNA is TGCAGTGCTAGAGAAGGGTCACAGCCACATCAGCCCCAGCATTTT.

This chain links TRBV28 with TRBJ2-7; D is ambiguous. The germline gives CDR1 MDHEN, CDR2 SYDVKM. The CDR3 sequence is 16 residues long. V was shortened by 3 bases and J by 6 bases, with 21 bases between the two germline ends. CDR3 coding DNA: TGTGCCAGCAGTTTGGTTGGGGATTATGAACTTGGCGAGCAGTACGTC. Translating gives CASSLVGDYELGEQYV.

The rearrangement links TRBV12-3 or TRBV12-4 to TRBJ1-2; TRBD1 might be the D (6 bases). The CDR3 is made up of 14 amino acids. V lost 6 bases to trimming and J lost 4 bases, with 15 bases between them. The CDR3 protein is CASRGDTGSYGYTF. In nucleotides, the CDR3 is TGTGCCAGCAGGGGAGATACAGGGAGCTATGGCTACACCTTC.

J is TRBJ2-1 and V is TRBV19; no clear D. Between the trimmed V and J ends, which lost 7 bases and 10 bases, there was a span of 11 bases. Per the germline V gene, CDR1 is LNHDA and CDR2 is SQIVND (reference sequence). This CDR3 is 11 amino acids long. CDR3 DNA sequence: TGTGCCAGTACAGACGGGTGGGAGCAGTTCTTC. Its protein product is CASTDGWEQFF. Full variable domain (missing parts from reference TRBV19 and TRBJ2-1): DGGITQSPKYLFRKEGQNVTLSCEQNLNHDAMYWYRQDPGQGLRLIYYSQIVNDFQKGDIAEGYSVSREKKESFPLTVTSAQKNPTAFYLCASTDGWEQFFGPGTRLTVL.